This T cell receptor beta chain was sequenced during a study of the immune and genomic landscape of osteosarcoma. Overall study: The cohort was enriched for poor-risk osteosarcoma.

On this clone: Its cognate antigen is unknown.

Method: immunoSEQ multiplex PCR; TCRdb's copy keeps in-frame clones and lacks some. The table has over 1,000 clones, about 80% seen once. Study results and limitations: External normal skin and healthy peripheral blood data provided clonality references. Immune-hot C3 tumors showed higher but still low clonality than cold C1.

Germline CDR1 reads SGHTA; CDR2 reads FQGTGA. The V gene lost 5 bases and the J gene lost 5 bases, with 21 bases spanning the gap. The CDR3 runs to 16 residues. Primary, local recurrence and metastasis osteosarcoma tumors were taken after treatment from poor-prognosis patients. The V gene is TRBV7-3, the J gene TRBJ2-5; D not resolved. The sample consisted of primary tumor tissue from the femur. This receptor was identified in a man aged 25 to 40 with osteosarcoma. The CDR3: CASSPFPDRPNETQYF. The CDR3 bases are TGTGCCAGCAGCCCCTTCCCGGATCGTCCTAATGAGACCCAGTACTTC.